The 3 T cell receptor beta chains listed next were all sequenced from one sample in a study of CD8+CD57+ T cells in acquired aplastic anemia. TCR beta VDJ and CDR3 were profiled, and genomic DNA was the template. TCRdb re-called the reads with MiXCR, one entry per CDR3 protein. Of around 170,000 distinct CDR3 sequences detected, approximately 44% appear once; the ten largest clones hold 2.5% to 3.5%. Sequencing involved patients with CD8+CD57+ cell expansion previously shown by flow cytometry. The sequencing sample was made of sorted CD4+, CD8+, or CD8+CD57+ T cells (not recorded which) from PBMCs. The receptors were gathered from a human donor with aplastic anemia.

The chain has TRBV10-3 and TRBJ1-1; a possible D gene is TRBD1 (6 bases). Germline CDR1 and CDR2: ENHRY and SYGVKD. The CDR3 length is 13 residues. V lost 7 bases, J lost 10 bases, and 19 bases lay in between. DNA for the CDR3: TGTGCCATCAACCCATCAGGGGTGGGTGGAGCTTTCTTT. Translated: CAINPSGVGGAFF.

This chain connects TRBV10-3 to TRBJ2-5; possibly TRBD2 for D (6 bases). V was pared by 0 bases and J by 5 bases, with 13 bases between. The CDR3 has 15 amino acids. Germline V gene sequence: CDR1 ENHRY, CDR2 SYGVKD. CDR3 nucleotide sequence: TGTGCCATCAGTGAGTCGTCGTATCGGGGGGAGACCCAGTACTTC. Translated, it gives CAISESSYRGETQYF.

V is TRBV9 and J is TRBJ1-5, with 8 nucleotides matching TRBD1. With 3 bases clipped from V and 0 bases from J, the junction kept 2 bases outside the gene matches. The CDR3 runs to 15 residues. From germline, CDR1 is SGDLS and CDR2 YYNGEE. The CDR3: CASSAGTGSNQPQHF. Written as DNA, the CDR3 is TGTGCCAGCAGCGCCGGGACAGGTAGCAATCAGCCCCAGCATTTT.